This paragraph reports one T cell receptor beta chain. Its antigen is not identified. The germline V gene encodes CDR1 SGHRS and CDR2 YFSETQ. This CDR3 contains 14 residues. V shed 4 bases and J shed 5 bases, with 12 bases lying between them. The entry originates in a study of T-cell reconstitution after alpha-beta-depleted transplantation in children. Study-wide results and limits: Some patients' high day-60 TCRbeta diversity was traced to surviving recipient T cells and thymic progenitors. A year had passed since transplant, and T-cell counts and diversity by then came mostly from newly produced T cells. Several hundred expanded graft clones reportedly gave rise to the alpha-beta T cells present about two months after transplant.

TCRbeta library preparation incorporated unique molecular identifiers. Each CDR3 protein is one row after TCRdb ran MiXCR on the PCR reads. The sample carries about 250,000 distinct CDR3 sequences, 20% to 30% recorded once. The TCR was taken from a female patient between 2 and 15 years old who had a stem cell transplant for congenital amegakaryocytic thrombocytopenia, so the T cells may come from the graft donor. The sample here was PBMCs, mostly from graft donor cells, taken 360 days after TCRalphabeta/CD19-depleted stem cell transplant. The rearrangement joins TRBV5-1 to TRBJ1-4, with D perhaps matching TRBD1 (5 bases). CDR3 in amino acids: CASSPRQPNEKLFF. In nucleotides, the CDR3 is TGCGCCAGCAGCCCGAGACAGCCCAATGAAAAACTGTTTTTT.